The clone carrying this T cell receptor (beta chain) was seen repeatedly, ten times or more. Its antigen is currently unknown. Beta-chain TCR CDR3 regions were amplified from RNA transcripts. HTBI primers were employed in first-round RT-PCR, then a second-round multiplex PCR followed. MiXCR was run by TCRdb on the multiplex PCR reads, yielding one entry per CDR3 protein. The table records approximately 160,000 distinct CDR3 sequences, roughly 36% of them present only once. These data originate in a study of Graves' ophthalmopathy and Graves' hyperthyroidism. The study, taken as a whole, reports: With roughly 65% sensitivity and about 72% specificity, the model predicted ophthalmopathy progression. Thyroid clonotypes that were expanded above 0.001 frequency mostly also appeared in blood.

With 3 bases removed from V and 3 bases from J, the gap between germline ends came to 2 bases. Germline V CDR1 and CDR2: MGHRA, YSYEKL. This CDR3 comprises 11 residues. A duration under 3 months, NOSPECS ≥4, CAS ≥3 and moderate-to-severe activity characterized the donors with ophthalmopathy. This chain links TRBV4-1 with TRBJ2-5; D remains unclear. Sequencing was performed on peripheral blood. The clonotype was recovered from a man aged 25 to 40 with Graves' ophthalmopathy. This chain's CDR3 is CASSQEETQYF. The DNA of the CDR3 is TGCGCCAGCAGCCAGGAAGAGACCCAGTACTTC.